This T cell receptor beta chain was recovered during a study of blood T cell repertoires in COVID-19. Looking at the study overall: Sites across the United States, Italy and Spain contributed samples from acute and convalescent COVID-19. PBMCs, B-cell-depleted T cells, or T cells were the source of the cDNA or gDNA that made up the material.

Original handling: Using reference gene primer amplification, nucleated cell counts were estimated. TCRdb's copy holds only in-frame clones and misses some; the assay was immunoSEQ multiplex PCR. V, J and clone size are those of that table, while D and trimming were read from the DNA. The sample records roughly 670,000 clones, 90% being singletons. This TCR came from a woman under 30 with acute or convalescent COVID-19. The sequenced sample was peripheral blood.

CDR3 amino acids: CASGTTGQFNRSPLHF. DNA of the CDR3: TGTGCCAGCGGGACGACCGGACAGTTCAATAGGTCACCCCTCCACTTT. This chain connects TRBV2 to TRBJ1-6; D perhaps matches TRBD1 (6 bases). Germline CDR1 SNHLY, CDR2 FYNNEI. Trimming stripped 8 bases from V and 10 bases from J, with 24 bases between. This CDR3 comprises 16 residues.